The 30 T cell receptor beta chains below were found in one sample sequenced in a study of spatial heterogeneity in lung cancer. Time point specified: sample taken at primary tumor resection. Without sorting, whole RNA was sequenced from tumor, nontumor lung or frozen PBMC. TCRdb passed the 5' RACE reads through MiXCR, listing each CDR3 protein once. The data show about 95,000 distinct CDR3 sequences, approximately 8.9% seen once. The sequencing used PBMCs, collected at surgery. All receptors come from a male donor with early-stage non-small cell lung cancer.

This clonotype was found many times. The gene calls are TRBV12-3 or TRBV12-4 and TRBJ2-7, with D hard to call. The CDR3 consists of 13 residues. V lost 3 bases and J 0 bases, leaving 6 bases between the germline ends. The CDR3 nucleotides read TGTGCCAGCAGTTTGGGCAGCTCCTACGAGCAGTACTTC. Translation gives CASSLGSSYEQYF.

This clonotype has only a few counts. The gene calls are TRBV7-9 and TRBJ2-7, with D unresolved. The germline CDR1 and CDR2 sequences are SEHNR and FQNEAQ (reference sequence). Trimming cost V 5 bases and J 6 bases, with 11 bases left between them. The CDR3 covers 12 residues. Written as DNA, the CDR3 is TGTGCCAGCAGCCCTCAAGGGCGCGAGCAGTACTTC. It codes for CASSPQGREQYF. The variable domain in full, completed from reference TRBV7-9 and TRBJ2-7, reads DTGVSQNPRHKITKRGQNVTFRCDPISEHNRLYWYRQTLGQGPEFLTYFQNEAQLEKSRLLSDRFSAERPKGSFSTLEIQRTEQGDSAMYLCASSPQGREQYFGPGTRLTVT.

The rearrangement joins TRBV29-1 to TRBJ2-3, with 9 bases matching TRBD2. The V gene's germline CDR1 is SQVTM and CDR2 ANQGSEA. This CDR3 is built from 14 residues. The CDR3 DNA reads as TGCGCCTATCCCCCGCTAGCGGGGTCAGATACGCAGTATTTT. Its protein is CAYPPLAGSDTQYF.

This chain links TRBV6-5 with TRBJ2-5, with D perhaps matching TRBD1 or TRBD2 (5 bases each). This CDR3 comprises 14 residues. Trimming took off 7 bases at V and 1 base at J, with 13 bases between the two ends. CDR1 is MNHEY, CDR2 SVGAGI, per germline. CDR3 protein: CASIPPGAQETQYF. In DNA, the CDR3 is TGTGCCAGCATCCCCCCCGGGGCCCAAGAGACCCAGTACTTC.

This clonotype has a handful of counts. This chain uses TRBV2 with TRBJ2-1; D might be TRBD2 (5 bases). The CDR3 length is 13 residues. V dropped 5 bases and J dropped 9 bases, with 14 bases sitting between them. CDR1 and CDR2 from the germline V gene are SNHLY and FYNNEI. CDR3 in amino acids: CASSPTNRGEQFF. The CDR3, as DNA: TGTGCCAGCAGTCCCACTAACCGGGGTGAGCAGTTCTTC. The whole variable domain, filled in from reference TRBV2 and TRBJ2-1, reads EPEVTQTPSHQVTQMGQEVILRCVPISNHLYFYWYRQILGQKVEFLVSFYNNEISEKSEIFDDQFSVERPDGSNFTLKIRSTKLEDSAMYFCASSPTNRGEQFFGPGTRLTVL.

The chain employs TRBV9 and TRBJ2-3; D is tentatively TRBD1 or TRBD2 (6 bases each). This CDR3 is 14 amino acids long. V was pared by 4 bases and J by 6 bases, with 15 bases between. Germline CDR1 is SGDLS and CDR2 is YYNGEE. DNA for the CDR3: TGTGCCAGCAGCCCTATGGGGGGCTGGGATACGCAGTATTTT. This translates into CASSPMGGWDTQYF.

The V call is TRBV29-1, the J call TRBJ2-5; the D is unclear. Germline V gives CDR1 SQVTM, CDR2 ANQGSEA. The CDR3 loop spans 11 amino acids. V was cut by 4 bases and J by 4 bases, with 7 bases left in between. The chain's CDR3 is CSVAPGETQYF. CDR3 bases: TGCAGCGTTGCCCCAGGAGAGACCCAGTACTTC.

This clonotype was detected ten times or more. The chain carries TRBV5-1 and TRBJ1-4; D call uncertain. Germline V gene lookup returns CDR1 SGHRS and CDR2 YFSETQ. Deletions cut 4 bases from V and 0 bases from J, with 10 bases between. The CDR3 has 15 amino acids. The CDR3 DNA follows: TGCGCCAGCAGCCCTACAGCCTCAACTAATGAAAAACTGTTTTTT. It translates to CASSPTASTNEKLFF.

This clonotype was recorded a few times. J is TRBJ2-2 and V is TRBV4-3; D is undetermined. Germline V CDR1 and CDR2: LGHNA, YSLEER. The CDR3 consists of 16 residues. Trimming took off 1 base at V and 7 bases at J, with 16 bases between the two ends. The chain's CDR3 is CASSQVGSSTGGELFF. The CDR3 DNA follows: TGCGCCAGCAGCCAAGTTGGATCCTCGACTGGCGGGGAGCTGTTTTTT.

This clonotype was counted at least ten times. The CDR3 loop reads CASSQGTSSYEQYF. CDR3 in DNA: TGTGCCAGCAGCCAGGGCACTTCTTCCTACGAGCAGTACTTC. The chain joins TRBV4-2 to TRBJ2-7; no reliable D call. Germline CDR1 LGHNA, CDR2 YNFKEQ. The CDR3 has 14 residues. Trimming stripped 3 bases from V and 1 base from J, with 10 bases between.

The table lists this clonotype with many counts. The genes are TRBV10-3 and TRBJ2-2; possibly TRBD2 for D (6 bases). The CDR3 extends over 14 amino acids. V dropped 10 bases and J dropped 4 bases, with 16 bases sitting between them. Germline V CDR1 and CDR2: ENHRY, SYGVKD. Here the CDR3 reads CATRREVGTGELFF. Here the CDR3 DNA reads TGTGCCACCAGAAGGGAGGTGGGCACCGGGGAGCTGTTTTTT.

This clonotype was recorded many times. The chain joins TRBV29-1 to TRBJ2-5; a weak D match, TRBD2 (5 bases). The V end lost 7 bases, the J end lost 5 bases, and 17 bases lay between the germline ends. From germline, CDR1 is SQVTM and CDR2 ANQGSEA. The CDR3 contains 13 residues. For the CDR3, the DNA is TGCAGCGCCTCGGGAATGAGGGATGAGACCCAGTACTTC. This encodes CSASGMRDETQYF.

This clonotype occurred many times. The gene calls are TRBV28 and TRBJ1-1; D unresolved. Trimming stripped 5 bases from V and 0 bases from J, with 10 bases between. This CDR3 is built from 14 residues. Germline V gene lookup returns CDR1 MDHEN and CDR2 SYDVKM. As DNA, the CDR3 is TGTGCCAGCAGTCTCGTCCCGGTGAACACTGAAGCTTTCTTT. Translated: CASSLVPVNTEAFF.

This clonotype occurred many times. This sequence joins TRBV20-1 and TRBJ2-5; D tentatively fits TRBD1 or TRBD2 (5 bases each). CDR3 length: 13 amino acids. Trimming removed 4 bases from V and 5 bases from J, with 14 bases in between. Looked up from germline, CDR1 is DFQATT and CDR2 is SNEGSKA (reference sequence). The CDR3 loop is CSANGGSIETQYF. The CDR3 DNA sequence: TGCAGTGCTAATGGGGGATCAATTGAGACCCAGTACTTC.

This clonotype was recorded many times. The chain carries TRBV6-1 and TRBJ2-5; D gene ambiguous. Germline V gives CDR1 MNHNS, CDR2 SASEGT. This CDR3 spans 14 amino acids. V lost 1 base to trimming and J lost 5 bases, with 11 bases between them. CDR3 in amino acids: CASSEEFNLETQYF. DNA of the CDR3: TGTGCCAGCAGTGAAGAATTCAATTTGGAGACCCAGTACTTC.

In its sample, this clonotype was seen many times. The CDR3 region has the DNA TGTGCCAGCAGGGGGACAGCGAATGAAAAACTGTTTTTT. Translated: CASRGTANEKLFF. The gene calls are TRBV2 and TRBJ1-4, with 7 bases identical to TRBD1. Germline loops: CDR1 SNHLY, CDR2 FYNNEI. The trim removed 6 bases at V and 5 bases at J, leaving 3 bases unmatched. The length of the CDR3 is 13 residues. The full variable domain, its missing parts supplied by reference TRBV2 and TRBJ1-4, is EPEVTQTPSHQVTQMGQEVILRCVPISNHLYFYWYRQILGQKVEFLVSFYNNEISEKSEIFDDQFSVERPDGSNFTLKIRSTKLEDSAMYFCASRGTANEKLFFGSGTQLSVL.

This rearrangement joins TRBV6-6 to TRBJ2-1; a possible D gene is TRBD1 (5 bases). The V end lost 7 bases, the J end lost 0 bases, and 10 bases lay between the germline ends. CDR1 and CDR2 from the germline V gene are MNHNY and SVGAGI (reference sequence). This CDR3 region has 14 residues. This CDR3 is CASTADSSYNEQFF. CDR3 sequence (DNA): TGTGCCAGCACCGCCGACAGCTCCTACAATGAGCAGTTCTTC.

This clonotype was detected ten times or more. CDR3 protein: CATRGSGTDTQYF. The CDR3 DNA reads as TGTGCCACCAGGGGGAGCGGCACAGATACGCAGTATTTT. This chain uses TRBV28 with TRBJ2-3, with TRBD1 identical over 7 bases. There are 13 residues in the CDR3. CDR1 MDHEN and CDR2 SYDVKM come from the germline V gene. V dropped 10 bases and J dropped 1; count of bases not matched to a gene: 5.

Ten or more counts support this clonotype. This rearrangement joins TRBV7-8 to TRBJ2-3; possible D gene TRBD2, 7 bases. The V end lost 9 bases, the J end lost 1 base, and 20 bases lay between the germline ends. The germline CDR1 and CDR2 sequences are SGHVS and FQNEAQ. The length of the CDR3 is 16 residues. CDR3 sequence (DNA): TGTGCCAGTAAAGGGGCGGGGGCGGCCCGCACAGATACGCAGTATTTT. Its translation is CASKGAGAARTDTQYF.

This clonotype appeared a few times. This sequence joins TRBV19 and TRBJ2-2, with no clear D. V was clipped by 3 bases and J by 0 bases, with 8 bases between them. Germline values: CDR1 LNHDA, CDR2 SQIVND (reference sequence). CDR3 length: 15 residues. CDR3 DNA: TGTGCCAGTAGTATCGGGTACGCGAACACCGGGGAGCTGTTTTTT. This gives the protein CASSIGYANTGELFF.

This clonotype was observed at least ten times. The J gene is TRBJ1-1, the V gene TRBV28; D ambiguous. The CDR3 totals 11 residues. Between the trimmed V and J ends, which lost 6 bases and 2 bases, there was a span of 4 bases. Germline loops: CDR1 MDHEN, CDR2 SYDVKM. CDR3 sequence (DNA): TGTGCCAGCAGCTCAAACACTGAAGCTTTCTTT. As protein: CASSSNTEAFF.

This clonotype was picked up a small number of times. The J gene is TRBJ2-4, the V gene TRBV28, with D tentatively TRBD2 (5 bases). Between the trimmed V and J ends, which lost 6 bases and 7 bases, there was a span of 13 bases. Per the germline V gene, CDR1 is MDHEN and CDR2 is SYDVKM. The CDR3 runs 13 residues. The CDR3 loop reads CASSPGLPNIQYF. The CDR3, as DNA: TGTGCCAGCAGCCCCGGACTCCCGAACATTCAGTACTTC.

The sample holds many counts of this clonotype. The CDR3 protein is CASSPGLAGVGGELFF. Here the CDR3 DNA reads TGTGCCAGCAGCCCAGGACTAGCGGGAGTCGGCGGGGAGCTGTTTTTT. J is TRBJ2-2 and V is TRBV5-4; 13 bases agree with TRBD2. Germline V CDR1 and CDR2: SGHNT, YYREEE (reference sequence). The CDR3 runs to 16 residues. The V and J ends lost 4 bases and 7 bases, in that order; junction bases with no gene match: 7.

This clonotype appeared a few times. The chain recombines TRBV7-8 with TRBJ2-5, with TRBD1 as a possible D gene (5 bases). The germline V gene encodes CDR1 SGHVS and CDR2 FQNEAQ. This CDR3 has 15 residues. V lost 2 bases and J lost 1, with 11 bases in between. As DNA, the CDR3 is TGTGCCAGCAGCTTATATGTCCAGGGCCAAGAGACCCAGTACTTC. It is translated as CASSLYVQGQETQYF.

Here the CDR3 reads CASSPGVRGNYNEQFF. In nucleotides, the CDR3 is TGTGCCAGCAGTCCCGGGGTGCGGGGGAACTACAATGAGCAGTTCTTC. The J gene is TRBJ2-1, the V gene TRBV6-2 or TRBV6-3; 7 bases line up with TRBD2. Germline trimming cut 5 bases from V and 3 bases from J; bases unmatched to any gene: 10. The germline CDR1 and CDR2 sequences are MNHEY and SVGEGT. This CDR3 spans 16 amino acids.

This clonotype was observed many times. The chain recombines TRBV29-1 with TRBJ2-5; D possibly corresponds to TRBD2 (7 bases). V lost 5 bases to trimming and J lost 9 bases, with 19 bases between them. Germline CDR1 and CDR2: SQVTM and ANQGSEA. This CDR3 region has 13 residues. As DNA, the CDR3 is TGCAGCGTTAGTGTATCGGGGGGCTTGTCCCAGTACTTC. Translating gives CSVSVSGGLSQYF.

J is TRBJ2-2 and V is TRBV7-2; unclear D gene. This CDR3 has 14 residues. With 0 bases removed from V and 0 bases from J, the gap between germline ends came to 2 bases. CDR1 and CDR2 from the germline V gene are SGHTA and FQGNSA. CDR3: CASSLAPNTGELFF. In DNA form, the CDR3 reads TGTGCCAGCAGCTTAGCCCCGAACACCGGGGAGCTGTTTTTT.

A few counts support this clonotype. In DNA form, the CDR3 reads TGTGCCAGCAGTTCCTCTCTTGGGGTAGCGGGGAGCTCTGGGGCCAACGTCCTGACTTTC. Its protein product is CASSSSLGVAGSSGANVLTF. The V call is TRBV12-3 or TRBV12-4, the J call TRBJ2-6, with 8 bases aligning to TRBD2. The CDR3 runs 20 residues. The V segment lost 4 bases and the J segment 0 bases; nucleotides outside the gene matches: 14.

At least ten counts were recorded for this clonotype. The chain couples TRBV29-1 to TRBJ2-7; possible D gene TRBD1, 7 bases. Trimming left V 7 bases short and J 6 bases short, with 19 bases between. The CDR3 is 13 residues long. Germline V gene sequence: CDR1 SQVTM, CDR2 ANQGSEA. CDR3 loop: CSARLDRAGEQYF. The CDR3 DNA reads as TGCAGCGCAAGACTAGACAGGGCGGGCGAGCAGTACTTC.

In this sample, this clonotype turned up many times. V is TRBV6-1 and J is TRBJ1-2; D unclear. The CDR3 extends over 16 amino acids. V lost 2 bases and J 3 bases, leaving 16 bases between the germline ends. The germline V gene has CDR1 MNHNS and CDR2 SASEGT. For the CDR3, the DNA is TGTGCCAGCAGTGAATGGCGCGGGAATCTGGACTATGGCTACACCTTC. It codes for CASSEWRGNLDYGYTF.